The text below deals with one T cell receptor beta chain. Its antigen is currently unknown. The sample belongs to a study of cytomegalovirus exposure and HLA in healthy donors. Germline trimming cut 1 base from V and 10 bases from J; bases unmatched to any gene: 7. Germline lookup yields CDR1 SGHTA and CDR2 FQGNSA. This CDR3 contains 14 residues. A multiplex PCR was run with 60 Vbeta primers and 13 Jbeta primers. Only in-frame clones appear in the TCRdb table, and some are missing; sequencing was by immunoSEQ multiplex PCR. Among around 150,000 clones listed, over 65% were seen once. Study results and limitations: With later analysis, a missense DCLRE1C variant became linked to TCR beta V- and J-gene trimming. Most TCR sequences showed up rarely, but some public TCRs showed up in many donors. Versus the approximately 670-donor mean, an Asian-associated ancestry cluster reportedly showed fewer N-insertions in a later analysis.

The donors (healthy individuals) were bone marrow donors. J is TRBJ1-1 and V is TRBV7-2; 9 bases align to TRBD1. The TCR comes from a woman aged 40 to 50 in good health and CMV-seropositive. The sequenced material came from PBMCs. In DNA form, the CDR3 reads TGTGCCAGCAGCTTAGTAGATGGGACAGGGAGAGCTTTCTTT. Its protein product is CASSLVDGTGRAFF.